Listed here are 31 T cell receptor beta chains from one sample, sequenced in a study of tumor T cells in aggressive B-cell lymphoma. Assay: immunoSEQ multiplex PCR; the TCRdb copy retains only in-frame clones and omits some. The table records 9,500 to 10,000 clones, 65% to 90% of them present only once. The specimen sequenced was tumor tissue. The receptors originated from an adult with diffuse large B cell lymphoma.

This clone was observed a few times. This chain joins TRBV19 and TRBJ2-7, with no clear D. Germline CDR1 LNHDA, CDR2 SQIVND (reference sequence). Trimming took off 5 bases at V and 6 bases at J, with 8 bases between the two ends. This CDR3 is built from 11 residues. In DNA form, the CDR3 reads TGTGCCAGTAGTTTTGGGCGCGAGCAGTACTTC. It yields the protein CASSFGREQYF.

The chain links TRBV19 to TRBJ1-2; a possible D gene is TRBD1 (6 bases). The CDR3 extends over 14 amino acids. Germline assignment: CDR1 LNHDA and CDR2 SQIVND (reference sequence). V was clipped by 7 bases and J by 4 bases, with 16 bases between them. CDR3 region: CASTILQGFYGYTF. CDR3 sequence (DNA): TGTGCCAGTACCATCCTACAGGGATTCTATGGCTACACCTTC.

The V call is TRBV6-6, the J call TRBJ2-2; perhaps TRBD1 as D (5 bases). Germline V gene data show CDR1 as MNHNY and CDR2 as SVGAGI (reference sequence). Deletions cut 0 bases from V and 3 bases from J, with 5 bases between. The CDR3 covers 14 residues. In DNA, the CDR3 is TGTGCCAGCAGTTACTCAGGGGACACCGGGGAGCTGTTTTTT. It encodes CASSYSGDTGELFF.

The V gene is TRBV6-5, the J gene TRBJ2-2, with TRBD1 as a possible D gene (6 bases). Germline V gene data show CDR1 as MNHEY and CDR2 as SVGAGI. This CDR3 has 15 amino acids. V lost 5 bases and J lost 6, with 16 bases in between. CDR3 region: CASSQGTFLAGELFF. The CDR3 DNA reads TGTGCCAGCAGTCAAGGGACATTTTTGGCCGGGGAGCTGTTTTTT.

The V call is TRBV9, the J call TRBJ2-7, with 12 positions matching TRBD2. V lost 0 bases, J lost 3 bases, and 1 base stayed unmatched. The length of the CDR3 is 15 residues. Germline CDR1 reads SGDLS; CDR2 reads YYNGEE. In DNA form, the CDR3 reads TGTGCCAGCAGCGTAGGGACTAGCGGGAACTACGAGCAGTACTTC. Translated: CASSVGTSGNYEQYF.

The chain has TRBV19 and TRBJ1-5; no clear D gene. This CDR3 is 15 amino acids long. Trimming took 8 bases from V and 5 from J, leaving 19 bases between them. Germline V lookup: CDR1 LNHDA, CDR2 SQIVND (reference sequence). CDR3 sequence reads: CASFSRVESDQPQHF. The CDR3 nucleotides are TGTGCCAGTTTTTCGAGAGTGGAGTCCGATCAGCCCCAGCATTTT.

This clone occurred once. The chain joins TRBV28 to TRBJ2-3, with D uncertain. Trimming removed 7 bases from V and 2 bases from J, with 7 bases in between. CDR3 length: 12 residues. Germline lookup yields CDR1 MDHEN and CDR2 SYDVKM. The CDR3 region has the DNA TGTGCCAGCACAAGCAACACAGATACGCAGTATTTT. Residues: CASTSNTDTQYF.

The J gene is TRBJ2-1, the V gene TRBV18, with 11 bases identical to TRBD2. The CDR3 has 16 amino acids. The V and J ends lost 6 bases and 5 bases, in that order; junction bases with no gene match: 9. CDR1 and CDR2 from the germline V gene are KGHSH and LQKENI. DNA for the CDR3: TGTGCCAGCTCCTATAGCGGGAGGGCCCCCCACAATGAGCAGTTCTTC. It translates to CASSYSGRAPHNEQFF.

V is TRBV6-5 and J is TRBJ2-3; maybe TRBD2 (6 bases). Germline CDR1 reads MNHEY; CDR2 reads SVGAGI. The V gene lost 6 bases and the J gene lost 1 base, with 11 bases spanning the gap. The CDR3 covers 14 residues. The CDR3: CASSRSGRTDTQYF. As DNA, the CDR3 is TGTGCCAGCAGCCGTAGCGGACGCACAGATACGCAGTATTTT.

This chain connects TRBV5-8 to TRBJ2-7, with TRBD2 matching over 8 bases. Germline assignment: CDR1 SGHTS and CDR2 YDEGEE. The V segment lost 6 bases and the J segment 8 bases; nucleotides outside the gene matches: 16. This CDR3 contains 15 residues. The CDR3 DNA is TGTGCCAGCATTATTCAGACGGGGGGGTTGGTAAAGCAGTACTTC. The encoded protein is CASIIQTGGLVKQYF. Full variable domain (rest looked up from reference TRBV5-8 and TRBJ2-7): EAGVTQSPTHLIKTRGQQATLRCSPISGHTSVYWYQQALGLGLQFLLWYDEGEERNRGNFPPRFSGRQFPNYSSELNVNALELEDSALYLCASIIQTGGLVKQYFGPGTRLTVT.

The rearrangement joins TRBV11-2 to TRBJ1-2, with 8 bases lining up with TRBD1. Germline CDR1 SGHAT, CDR2 FQNNGV. The CDR3 covers 15 residues. With 3 bases clipped from V and 4 bases from J, the junction kept 7 bases outside the gene matches. As DNA, the CDR3 is TGTGCCAGCAGCTTGGACAGGGCTACCCTCTATGGCTACACCTTC. It encodes CASSLDRATLYGYTF. The full variable domain, with the rest looked up from reference TRBV11-2 and TRBJ1-2, is EAGVAQSPRYKIIEKRQSVAFWCNPISGHATLYWYQQILGQGPKLLIQFQNNGVVDDSQLPKDRFSAERLKGVDSTLKIQPAKLEDSAVYLCASSLDRATLYGYTFGSGTRLTVV.

As for this clone: The junction differs from germline at one of its ends, possibly a read error. The V gene is TRBV7-7, the J gene TRBJ2-7; TRBD1 matches at 7 bases. Germline lookup yields CDR1 SSHAT and CDR2 FNYEAQ (reference sequence). The length of the CDR3 is 15 residues. The CDR3 DNA is TGTGCTAGCAGCTTAGAAGGACAGGCCCCGGGGGAGCAGTACTTC. It yields the protein CASSLEGQAPGEQYF. The entire variable domain, with the rest obtained from reference TRBV7-7 and TRBJ2-7, is as follows: GAGVSQSPRYKVTKRGQDVTLRCDPISSHATLYWYQQALGQGPEFLTYFNYEAQPDKSGLPSDRFSAERPEGSISTLTIQRTEQRDSAMYRCASSLEGQAPGEQYFGPGTRLTVT.

This chain links TRBV5-4 with TRBJ1-2, with 7 bases matching TRBD1. Trimming at V came to 0 bases and at J to 4 bases, leaving 0 bases not matched to a gene. The CDR3 is 13 amino acids. Germline V CDR1 and CDR2: SGHNT, YYREEE (reference sequence). CDR3 protein: CASSLEGAYGYTF. The CDR3 DNA reads as TGTGCCAGCAGCTTGGAGGGGGCCTATGGCTACACCTTC. The variable domain in full, completed from reference TRBV5-4 and TRBJ1-2, reads ETGVTQSPTHLIKTRGQQVTLRCSSQSGHNTVSWYQQALGQGPQFIFQYYREEENGRGNFPPRFSGLQFPNYSSELNVNALELDDSALYLCASSLEGAYGYTFGSGTRLTVV.

V is TRBV11-2 and J is TRBJ2-7, with a tentative D call TRBD2 (6 bases). Germline lookup yields CDR1 SGHAT and CDR2 FQNNGV. The V end lost 0 bases, the J end lost 2 bases, and 14 bases lay between the germline ends. This CDR3 spans 16 amino acids. The CDR3 is CASSLDRRGLAYEQYF. In nucleotides, the CDR3 is TGTGCCAGCAGCTTAGATCGGAGGGGATTGGCCTACGAGCAGTACTTC.

This clone was seen a few times. V and J are TRBV5-1 and TRBJ2-7; TRBD2 matches at 7 bases. CDR1 is SGHRS, CDR2 YFSETQ, per germline. The V and J ends lost 3 bases and 5 bases, in that order; junction bases with no gene match: 5. CDR3 size: 13 residues. CDR3 bases: TGCGCCAGCAGCTCAGCGGGATATAACGAGCAGTACTTC. Its translation: CASSSAGYNEQYF.

With respect to this clone: The CDR3 ends on some other residue instead of the conserved phenylalanine or tryptophan, so this is likely a read error. The chain's CDR3 is CSAPRKSEQYS. Written as DNA, the CDR3 is TGCAGTGCTCCGCGGAAAAGCGAGCAGTACTCC. The chain recombines TRBV20-1 with TRBJ2-7; D remains ambiguous. Trimming cost V 5 bases and J 6 bases, with 11 bases left between them. CDR3 length equals 11 residues. Germline V gene lookup returns CDR1 DFQATT and CDR2 SNEGSKA (reference sequence).

The J gene is TRBJ2-3, the V gene TRBV9; a possible D gene is TRBD1 (5 bases). The CDR3 has 14 residues. Germline values: CDR1 SGDLS, CDR2 YYNGEE. Trimming shortened V by 0 bases and J by 4 bases, and 9 bases separated the two germline ends. CDR3 amino acids: CASSVGGRADTQYF. The CDR3 coding sequence is TGTGCCAGCAGCGTAGGGGGCAGAGCAGATACGCAGTATTTT.

This clone was observed a handful of times. This chain connects TRBV29-1 to TRBJ2-3; a weak D match, TRBD2 (6 bases). The CDR3 spans 12 residues. The germline V gene encodes CDR1 SQVTM and CDR2 ANQGSEA. Between the trimmed V and J ends, which lost 6 bases and 2 bases, there was a span of 9 bases. Here the CDR3 reads CSVSGVTDTQYF. CDR3 nucleotide sequence: TGCAGCGTCTCGGGGGTCACAGATACGCAGTATTTT.

The V and J genes are TRBV4-1 and TRBJ2-2; perhaps TRBD1 as D (5 bases). The CDR3 loop spans 14 amino acids. Germline V lookup: CDR1 MGHRA, CDR2 YSYEKL. V lost 3 bases, J lost 6 bases, and 11 bases lay in between. The CDR3 DNA reads as TGCGCCAGCAGCCAGGGTTTCAGGGCCGGGGAGCTGTTTTTT. Protein sequence: CASSQGFRAGELFF.

In this sample, this clone turned up a few times. The chain has TRBV28 and TRBJ1-4; D gene ambiguous. Trimming removed 2 bases from V and 6 bases from J, with 13 bases in between. The CDR3 is 15 residues long. The germline CDR1 and CDR2 sequences are MDHEN and SYDVKM. CDR3 region: CASSLMGGGYEKLFF. CDR3 sequence (DNA): TGTGCCAGCAGTTTAATGGGTGGAGGTTATGAAAAACTGTTTTTT.

The chain has TRBV29-1 and TRBJ1-2; 8 bases are a match to TRBD1. This CDR3 region has 13 residues. Germline V gene lookup returns CDR1 SQVTM and CDR2 ANQGSEA. Germline trimming cut 4 bases from V and 5 bases from J; bases unmatched to any gene: 6. The CDR3 sequence is CSVVGQGAYGYTF. The DNA of the CDR3 is TGCAGCGTTGTAGGTCAGGGGGCTTATGGCTACACCTTC.

J is TRBJ1-1 and V is TRBV6-1; TRBD1 agrees at 8 bases. This CDR3 spans 16 amino acids. With V trimmed by 4 bases and J by 1 base, 8 bases remained unmatched. Germline CDR1 is MNHNS and CDR2 is SASEGT. CDR3 amino acids: CASSGHRGSGNTEAFF. The DNA of the CDR3 is TGTGCCAGCAGTGGTCACAGGGGGTCCGGGAACACTGAAGCTTTCTTT.

The genes are TRBV6-5 and TRBJ2-2; 11 nucleotides align to TRBD2. Germline V lookup: CDR1 MNHEY, CDR2 SVGAGI. This CDR3 contains 16 residues. Trimming took 2 bases from V and 5 from J; bases not matched to a gene: 4. CDR3 residues: CASSYGLAGGTGELFF. As DNA, the CDR3 is TGTGCCAGCAGTTACGGTCTAGCGGGGGGTACCGGGGAGCTGTTTTTT.

J is TRBJ2-7 and V is TRBV19, with 13 bases identical to TRBD2. The CDR3 sequence is 15 residues long. Looked up from germline, CDR1 is LNHDA and CDR2 is SQIVND (reference sequence). Trimming took 5 bases from V and 7 from J; bases not matched to a gene: 8. The CDR3 DNA sequence: TGTGCCAGTAGTGCCCGGACTAGCGGGAGACGGGAGCAGTACTTC. This codes for CASSARTSGRREQYF.

J is TRBJ1-1 and V is TRBV18; the match to TRBD1 covers 9 bases. In germline, CDR1 is KGHSH, CDR2 LQKENI. CDR3 length: 16 amino acids. With 6 bases clipped from V and 3 bases from J, the junction kept 11 bases outside the gene matches. In DNA, the CDR3 is TGTGCCAGCTCTACGGGGACAGGGATTTATGACACTGAAGCTTTCTTT. Residues: CASSTGTGIYDTEAFF.

This clone was counted between two and nine times. The chain couples TRBV7-2 to TRBJ2-5, with D possibly matching TRBD2 (6 bases). Germline values: CDR1 SGHTA, CDR2 FQGNSA. The V end lost 4 bases, the J end lost 0 bases, and 15 bases lay between the germline ends. CDR3 length: 16 amino acids. In DNA, the CDR3 is TGTGCCAGCAGCTCCCATGCCGGGACTTACCAAGAGACCCAGTACTTC. It specifies CASSSHAGTYQETQYF.

This clone turned up a few times. V gene TRBV18 combines with J gene TRBJ2-6, with TRBD1 as a possible D gene (5 bases). Trimming took 3 bases from V and 0 from J, leaving 12 bases between them. Germline lookup yields CDR1 KGHSH and CDR2 LQKENI. The CDR3 extends over 17 amino acids. The CDR3 loop reads CASSPLTVDSGANVLTF. CDR3 bases: TGTGCCAGCTCACCGTTGACAGTAGACTCTGGGGCCAACGTCCTGACTTTC.

The chain recombines TRBV27 with TRBJ2-1; possible D gene TRBD1, 5 bases. Germline CDR1 and CDR2: MNHEY and SMNVEV (reference sequence). The V gene lost 4 bases and the J gene lost 9 bases, with 7 bases spanning the gap. This CDR3 has 11 amino acids. The CDR3 reads CASSSGFEQFF. The CDR3 DNA reads TGTGCCAGCAGTTCAGGGTTTGAGCAGTTCTTC.

This CDR3 is CAISRTGEYQETQYF. CDR3 DNA sequence: TGTGCCATCAGTCGGACAGGGGAGTACCAAGAGACCCAGTACTTC. This chain connects TRBV10-3 to TRBJ2-5; TRBD1 agrees at 9 bases. The germline CDR1 and CDR2 sequences are ENHRY and SYGVKD. CDR3 length: 15 amino acids. V shed 5 bases, J shed 0 bases, and the junction held 4 bases outside the gene matches.

The chain employs TRBV18 and TRBJ2-1; 11 positions agree with TRBD1. The CDR3 totals 15 residues. After removal of 6 bases from V and 7 bases from J, the junction contained 8 bases not matched to a gene. Germline CDR1 reads KGHSH; CDR2 reads LQKENI. The chain's CDR3 is CASSPGTGGRNEQFF. DNA for the CDR3: TGTGCCAGCTCCCCCGGGACAGGGGGGCGGAATGAGCAGTTCTTC.

This clone showed up just a few times. The rearrangement uses TRBV10-3 and TRBJ1-3, with D possibly TRBD1 on 5 matching bases. Trimming pared 7 bases from V and 4 bases from J, leaving 11 bases between. Per the germline V gene, CDR1 is ENHRY and CDR2 is SYGVKD. CDR3 length: 13 amino acids. CDR3 residues: CAINAGGGNTIYF. CDR3 nucleotide sequence: TGTGCCATCAATGCGGGGGGAGGAAACACCATATATTTT.